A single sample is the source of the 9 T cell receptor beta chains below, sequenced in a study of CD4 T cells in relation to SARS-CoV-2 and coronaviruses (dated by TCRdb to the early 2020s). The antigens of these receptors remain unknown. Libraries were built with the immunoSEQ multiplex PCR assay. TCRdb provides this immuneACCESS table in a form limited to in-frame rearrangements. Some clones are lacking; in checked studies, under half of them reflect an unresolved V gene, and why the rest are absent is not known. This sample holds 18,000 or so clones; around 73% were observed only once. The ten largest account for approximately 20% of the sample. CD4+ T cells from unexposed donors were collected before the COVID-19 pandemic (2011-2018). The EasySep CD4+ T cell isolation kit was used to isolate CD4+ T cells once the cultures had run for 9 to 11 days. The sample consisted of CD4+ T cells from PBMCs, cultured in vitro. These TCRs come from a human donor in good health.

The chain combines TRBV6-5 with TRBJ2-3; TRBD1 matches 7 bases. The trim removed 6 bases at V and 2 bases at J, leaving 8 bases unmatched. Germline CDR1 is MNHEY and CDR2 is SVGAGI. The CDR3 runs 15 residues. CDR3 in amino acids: CASRPGTVDTDTQYF. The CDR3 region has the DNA TGTGCCAGCAGACCCGGGACAGTAGACACAGATACGCAGTATTTT.

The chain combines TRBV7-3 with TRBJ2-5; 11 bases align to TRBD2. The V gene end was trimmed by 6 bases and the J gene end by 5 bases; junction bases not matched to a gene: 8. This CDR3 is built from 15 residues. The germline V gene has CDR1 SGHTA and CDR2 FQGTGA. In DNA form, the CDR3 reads TGTGCCAGCAGTCCGGGACTAGCGGTCGCTGAGACCCAGTACTTC. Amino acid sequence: CASSPGLAVAETQYF.

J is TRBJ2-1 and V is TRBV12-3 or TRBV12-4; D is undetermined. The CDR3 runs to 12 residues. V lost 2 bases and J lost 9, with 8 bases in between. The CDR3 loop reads CASSLTLSEQFF. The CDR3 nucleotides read TGTGCCAGCAGTTTAACTCTGTCTGAGCAGTTCTTC.

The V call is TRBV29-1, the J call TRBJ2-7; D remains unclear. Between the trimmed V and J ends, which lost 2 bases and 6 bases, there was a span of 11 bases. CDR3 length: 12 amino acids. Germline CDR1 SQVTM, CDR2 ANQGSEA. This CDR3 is CSVETSVAEQYF. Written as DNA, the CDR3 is TGCAGCGTTGAAACATCTGTTGCCGAGCAGTACTTC.

DNA of the CDR3: TGTGCCAGCAAGCCCGCAGGGGACTATAATTCACCCCTCCACTTT. It is translated as CASKPAGDYNSPLHF. The chain uses TRBV6-4 and TRBJ1-6; a possible D gene is TRBD1 (6 bases). The V gene lost 7 bases and the J gene lost 3 bases, with 13 bases spanning the gap. The CDR3 contains 15 residues. The germline V gene has CDR1 MRHNA and CDR2 SNTAGT.

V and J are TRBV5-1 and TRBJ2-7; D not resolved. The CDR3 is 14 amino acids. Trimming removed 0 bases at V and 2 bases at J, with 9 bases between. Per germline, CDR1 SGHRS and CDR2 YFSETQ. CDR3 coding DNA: TGCGCCAGCAGCTTGGCCACCGCGGCCTACGAGCAGTACTTC. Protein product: CASSLATAAYEQYF.

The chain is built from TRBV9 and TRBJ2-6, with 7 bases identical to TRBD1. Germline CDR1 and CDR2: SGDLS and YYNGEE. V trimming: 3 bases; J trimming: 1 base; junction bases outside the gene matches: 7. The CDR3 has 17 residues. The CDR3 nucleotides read TGTGCCAGCAGCGACCTCCGGGACAGATCTGGGGCCAACGTCCTGACTTTC. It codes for CASSDLRDRSGANVLTF.

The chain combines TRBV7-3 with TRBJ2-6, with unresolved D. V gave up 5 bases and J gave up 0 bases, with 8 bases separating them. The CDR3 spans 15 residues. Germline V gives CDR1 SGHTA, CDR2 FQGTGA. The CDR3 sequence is CASSPFHSGANVLTF. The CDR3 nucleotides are TGTGCCAGCAGCCCATTCCACTCTGGGGCCAACGTCCTGACTTTC.

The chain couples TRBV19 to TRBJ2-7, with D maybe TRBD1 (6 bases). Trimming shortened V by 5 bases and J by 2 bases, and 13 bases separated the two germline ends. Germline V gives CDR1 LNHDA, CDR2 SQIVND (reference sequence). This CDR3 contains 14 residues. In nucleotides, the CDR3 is TGTGCCAGTAGTGTCACGACAGGAACCTACGAGCAGTACTTC. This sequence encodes CASSVTTGTYEQYF.